A selection of T cell receptor beta chains follows, all from one sample in a study of identical twins. Each CDR3 protein is one row after TCRdb ran MiXCR on the 5' RACE reads. The sample shows about 810,000 distinct CDR3 sequences, 9% to 15% of them seen only once. These same data were also listed under a study on yellow fever vaccine responses in identical twins.

The sequenced sample consisted of PBMCs. All receptors come from a woman between 18 and 30 years old in good health. Each CDR3 is given with its conserved first and last residue. Each record gives: V gene, clone size, D gene, J gene, CDR3 protein, CDR3 DNA. D genes are given only for firm matches. Some rows have no size entry. The others give once, few or many, or a class for an expanded clone.

v_call: TRBV2; clone_size: .; d_call: TRBD2; j_call: TRBJ2-7; cdr3_aa: CASSEWTAGVDEQYF; cdr3_nt: TGTGCCAGCAGTGAATGGACAGCGGGAGTCGACGAGCAGTACTTC
v_call: TRBV7-9; clone_size: few; d_call: TRBD2; j_call: TRBJ2-2; cdr3_aa: CASSFGGTSGPTGELFF; cdr3_nt: TGTGCCAGCAGCTTTGGTGGGACTAGCGGGCCTACCGGGGAGCTGTTTTTT
v_call: TRBV20-1; clone_size: many; d_call: .; j_call: TRBJ1-4; cdr3_aa: CSARDVGRSNEKLFF; cdr3_nt: TGCAGTGCTAGAGACGTGGGCAGGAGCAATGAAAAACTGTTTTTT
v_call: TRBV11-2; clone_size: few; d_call: .; j_call: TRBJ2-3; cdr3_aa: CASSVVAAGATDTQYF; cdr3_nt: TGTGCCAGCAGCGTAGTGGCGGCAGGGGCCACAGATACGCAGTATTTT
v_call: TRBV15; clone_size: few; d_call: .; j_call: TRBJ1-6; cdr3_aa: CATSREKGLLDSLLHF; cdr3_nt: TGTGCCACCAGCAGAGAGAAGGGTCTGCTGGATTCACTCCTCCACTTT
v_call: TRBV12-3/TRBV12-4; clone_size: few; d_call: TRBD2; j_call: TRBJ2-7; cdr3_aa: CASRNRHGGEQYF; cdr3_nt: TGTGCCAGCAGGAACCGGCACGGGGGGGAGCAGTACTTC
v_call: TRBV6-6; clone_size: .; d_call: .; j_call: TRBJ1-2; cdr3_aa: CASSYSGTAGYTF; cdr3_nt: TGTGCCAGCAGTTACTCGGGGACCGCTGGCTACACCTTC
v_call: TRBV7-8; clone_size: .; d_call: .; j_call: TRBJ2-2; cdr3_aa: CASSLASLYPNTGELFF; cdr3_nt: TGTGCCAGCAGCTTAGCTTCGTTGTATCCCAACACCGGGGAGCTGTTTTTT
v_call: TRBV11-2; clone_size: few; d_call: TRBD1; j_call: TRBJ2-1; cdr3_aa: CASSRTTGDYLGNEQFF; cdr3_nt: TGTGCCAGCAGCCGTACGACAGGGGATTATTTGGGCAATGAGCAGTTCTTC
v_call: TRBV7-2; clone_size: .; d_call: TRBD1; j_call: TRBJ1-1; cdr3_aa: CASSWDRDTEAFF; cdr3_nt: TGTGCCAGCAGCTGGGACAGGGACACTGAAGCTTTCTTT
v_call: TRBV20-1; clone_size: .; d_call: .; j_call: TRBJ2-3; cdr3_aa: CSAPPDRLTDTQYF; cdr3_nt: TGCAGTGCCCCACCGGACCGACTCACAGATACGCAGTATTTT
v_call: TRBV4-2; clone_size: .; d_call: .; j_call: TRBJ1-2; cdr3_aa: CASSPSGTVSSYGYTF; cdr3_nt: TGTGCCAGCAGCCCTTCAGGGACGGTATCGAGCTATGGCTACACCTTC
v_call: TRBV3-1; clone_size: few; d_call: TRBD2; j_call: TRBJ2-5; cdr3_aa: CASSQVGLAGVHETQYF; cdr3_nt: TGTGCCAGCAGCCAGGTTGGACTAGCGGGAGTCCACGAGACCCAGTACTTC
v_call: TRBV6-2/TRBV6-3; clone_size: few; d_call: TRBD2; j_call: TRBJ2-1; cdr3_aa: CASSPNRLAGGPRSYNEQFF; cdr3_nt: TGTGCCAGCAGCCCGAACCGACTAGCGGGGGGGCCAAGAAGCTACAATGAGCAGTTCTTC
v_call: TRBV29-1; clone_size: many; d_call: .; j_call: TRBJ2-1; cdr3_aa: CSVGGEPLQARNEQFF; cdr3_nt: TGCAGCGTTGGGGGGGAACCCCTTCAGGCGCGGAATGAGCAGTTCTTC
v_call: TRBV28; clone_size: .; d_call: .; j_call: TRBJ1-3; cdr3_aa: CASSPRLSGNTIYF; cdr3_nt: TGTGCCAGCAGTCCTAGGCTCTCTGGAAACACCATATATTTT
v_call: TRBV12-3/TRBV12-4; clone_size: few; d_call: TRBD1; j_call: TRBJ1-5; cdr3_aa: CASSAGGSLPQHF; cdr3_nt: TGTGCCAGCAGTGCAGGGGGCTCCCTCCCCCAGCATTTT
v_call: TRBV15; clone_size: many; d_call: TRBD2; j_call: TRBJ2-5; cdr3_aa: CATSRDLSGGAETQYF; cdr3_nt: TGTGCCACCAGCAGAGATCTGAGCGGGGGGGCTGAGACCCAGTACTTC
v_call: TRBV5-1; clone_size: many; d_call: .; j_call: TRBJ1-5; cdr3_aa: CASSWVPGLGEPQHF; cdr3_nt: TGCGCCAGCAGCTGGGTGCCAGGATTAGGGGAGCCCCAGCATTTT
v_call: TRBV20-1; clone_size: few; d_call: .; j_call: TRBJ1-1; cdr3_aa: CSAPPPGLPLNTEAFF; cdr3_nt: TGCAGTGCCCCCCCGCCAGGGCTCCCCCTGAACACTGAAGCTTTCTTT
v_call: TRBV27; clone_size: .; d_call: .; j_call: TRBJ2-1; cdr3_aa: CASSGGSDEQFF; cdr3_nt: TGTGCCAGCAGTGGGGGGTCGGATGAGCAGTTCTTC
v_call: TRBV5-5; clone_size: many; d_call: .; j_call: TRBJ1-5; cdr3_aa: CASSLNTGSNQPQHF; cdr3_nt: TGTGCCAGCAGCTTAAATACTGGTAGCAATCAGCCCCAGCATTTT
v_call: TRBV20-1; clone_size: .; d_call: TRBD2; j_call: TRBJ2-1; cdr3_aa: CSAIPPSGGRSYNEQFF; cdr3_nt: TGCAGCGCCATCCCCCCTAGCGGGGGGCGTTCCTACAATGAGCAGTTCTTC
v_call: TRBV12-3/TRBV12-4; clone_size: few; d_call: .; j_call: TRBJ2-5; cdr3_aa: CASSHAGLEETQYF; cdr3_nt: TGTGCCAGCAGTCATGCAGGGTTGGAAGAGACCCAGTACTTC
v_call: TRBV7-3; clone_size: .; d_call: TRBD2; j_call: TRBJ2-1; cdr3_aa: CASSMGLAGLYNEQFF; cdr3_nt: TGTGCCAGCAGCATGGGACTAGCGGGCCTATACAATGAGCAGTTCTTC
v_call: TRBV5-1; clone_size: .; d_call: TRBD2; j_call: TRBJ2-3; cdr3_aa: CARVSGGPADTQYF; cdr3_nt: TGCGCCAGAGTAAGCGGGGGCCCCGCAGATACGCAGTATTTT